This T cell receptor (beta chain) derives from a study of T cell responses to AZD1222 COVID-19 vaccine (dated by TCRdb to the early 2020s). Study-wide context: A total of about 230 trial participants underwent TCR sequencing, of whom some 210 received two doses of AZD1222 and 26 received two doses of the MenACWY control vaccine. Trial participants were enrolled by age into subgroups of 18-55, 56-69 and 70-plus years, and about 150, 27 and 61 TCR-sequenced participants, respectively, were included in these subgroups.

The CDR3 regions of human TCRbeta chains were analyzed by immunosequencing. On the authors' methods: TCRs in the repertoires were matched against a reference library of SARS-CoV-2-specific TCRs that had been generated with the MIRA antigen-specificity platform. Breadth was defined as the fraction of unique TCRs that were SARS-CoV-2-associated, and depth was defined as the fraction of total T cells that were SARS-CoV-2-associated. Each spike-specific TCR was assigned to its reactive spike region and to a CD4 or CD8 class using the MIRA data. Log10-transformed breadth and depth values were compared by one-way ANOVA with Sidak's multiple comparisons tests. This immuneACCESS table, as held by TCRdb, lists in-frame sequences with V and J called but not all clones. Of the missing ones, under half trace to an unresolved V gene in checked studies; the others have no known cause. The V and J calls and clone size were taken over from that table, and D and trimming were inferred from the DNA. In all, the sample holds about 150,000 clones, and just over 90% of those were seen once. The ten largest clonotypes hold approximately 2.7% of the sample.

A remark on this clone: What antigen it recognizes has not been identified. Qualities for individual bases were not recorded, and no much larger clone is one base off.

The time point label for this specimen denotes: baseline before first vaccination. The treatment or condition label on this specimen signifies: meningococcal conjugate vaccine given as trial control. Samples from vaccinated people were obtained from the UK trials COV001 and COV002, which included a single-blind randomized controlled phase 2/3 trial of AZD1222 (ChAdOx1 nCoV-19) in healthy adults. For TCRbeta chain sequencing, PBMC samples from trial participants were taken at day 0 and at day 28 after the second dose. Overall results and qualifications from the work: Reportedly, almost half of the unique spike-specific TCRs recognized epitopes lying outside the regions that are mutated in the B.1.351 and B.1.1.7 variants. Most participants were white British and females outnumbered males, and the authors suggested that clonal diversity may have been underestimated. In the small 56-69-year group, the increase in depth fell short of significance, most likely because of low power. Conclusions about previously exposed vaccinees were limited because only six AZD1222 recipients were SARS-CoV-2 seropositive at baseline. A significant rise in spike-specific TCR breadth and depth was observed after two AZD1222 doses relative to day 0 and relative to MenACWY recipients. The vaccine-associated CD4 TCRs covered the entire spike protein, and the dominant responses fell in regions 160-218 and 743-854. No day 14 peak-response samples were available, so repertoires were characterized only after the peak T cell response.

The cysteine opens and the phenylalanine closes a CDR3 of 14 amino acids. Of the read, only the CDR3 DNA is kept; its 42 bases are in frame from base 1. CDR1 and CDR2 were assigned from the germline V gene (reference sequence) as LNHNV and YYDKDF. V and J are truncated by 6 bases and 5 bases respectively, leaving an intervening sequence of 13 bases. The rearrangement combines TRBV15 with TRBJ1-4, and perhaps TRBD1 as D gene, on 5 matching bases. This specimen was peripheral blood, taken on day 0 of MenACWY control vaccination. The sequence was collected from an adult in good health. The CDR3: CATRLGLENEKLFF. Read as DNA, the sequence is TGTGCCACCAGGCTGGGACTCGAGAATGAAAAACTGTTTTTT.